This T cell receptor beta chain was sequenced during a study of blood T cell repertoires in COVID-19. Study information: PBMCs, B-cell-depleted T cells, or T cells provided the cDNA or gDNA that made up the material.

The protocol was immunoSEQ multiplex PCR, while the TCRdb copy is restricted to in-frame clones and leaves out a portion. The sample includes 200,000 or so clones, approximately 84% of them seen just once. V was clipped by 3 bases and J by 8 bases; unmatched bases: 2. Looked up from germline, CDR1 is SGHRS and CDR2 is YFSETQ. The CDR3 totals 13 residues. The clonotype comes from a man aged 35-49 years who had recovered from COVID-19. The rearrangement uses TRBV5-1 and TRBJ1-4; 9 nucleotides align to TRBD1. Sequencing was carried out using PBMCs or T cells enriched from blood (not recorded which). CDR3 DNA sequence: TGCGCCAGCAGCTGGGGACAGGGAGAAAAACTGTTTTTT. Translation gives CASSWGQGEKLFF.